This T cell receptor beta chain was profiled in a study of T cell responses to AZD1222 COVID-19 vaccine. Produced via immunoSEQ multiplex PCR; TCRdb's table is partial and in-frame only. In the table there are more than 150,000 clones, about 91% of which are singletons. Regarding the study as a whole: CD4 TCRs linked to vaccination spanned spike, dominating at 160-218 and 743-854. Receipt of two AZD1222 doses was followed by a rise in Spike-specific TCR breadth and depth. Donors skewed white British and female; clonal diversity was possibly underestimated. Just a handful of AZD1222 recipients were seropositive at baseline.

Points on this clone: Its antigen is undetermined. One end of the junction does not line up with germline, which may come from a read error.

The TCR sequence derives from an adult in good health. The sample in question was peripheral blood, obtained on day 0 of AZD1222 vaccination.

CDR3 amino acids: CASSPLFPGTALVSF. The CDR3 nucleotides read TGTGCCAGTAGTCCCCTGTTTCCTGGGACAGCCCTAGTATCCTTC. The chain recombines TRBV19 with TRBJ1-2, with TRBD1 matching over 7 bases. The V gene's germline CDR1 is LNHDA and CDR2 SQIVND (reference sequence). This CDR3 is 15 amino acids long.